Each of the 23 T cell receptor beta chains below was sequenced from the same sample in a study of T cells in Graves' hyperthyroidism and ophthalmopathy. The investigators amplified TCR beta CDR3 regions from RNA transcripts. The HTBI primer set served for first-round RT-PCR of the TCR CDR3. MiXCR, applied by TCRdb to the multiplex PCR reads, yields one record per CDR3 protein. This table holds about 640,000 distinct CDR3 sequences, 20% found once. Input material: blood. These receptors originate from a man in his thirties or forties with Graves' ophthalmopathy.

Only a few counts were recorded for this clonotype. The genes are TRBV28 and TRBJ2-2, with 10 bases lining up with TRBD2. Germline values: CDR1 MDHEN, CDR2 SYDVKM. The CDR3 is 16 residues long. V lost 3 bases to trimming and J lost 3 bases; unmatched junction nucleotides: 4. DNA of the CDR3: TGTGCCAGCAGTTTCCTAGCGGGAGCATACACCGGGGAGCTGTTTTTT. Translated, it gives CASSFLAGAYTGELFF.

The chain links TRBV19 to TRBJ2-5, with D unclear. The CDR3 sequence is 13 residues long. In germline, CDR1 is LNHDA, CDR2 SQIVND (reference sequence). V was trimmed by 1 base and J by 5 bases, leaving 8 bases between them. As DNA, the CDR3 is TGTGCCAGTAGTATAGTCCCCTTGGAGACCCAGTACTTC. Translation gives CASSIVPLETQYF.

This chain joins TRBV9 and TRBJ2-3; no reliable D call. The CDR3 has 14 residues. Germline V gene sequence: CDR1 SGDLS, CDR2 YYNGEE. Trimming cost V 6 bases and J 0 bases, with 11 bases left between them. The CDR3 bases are TGTGCCAGCATGGAAGGGTTAAGCACAGATACGCAGTATTTT. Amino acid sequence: CASMEGLSTDTQYF.

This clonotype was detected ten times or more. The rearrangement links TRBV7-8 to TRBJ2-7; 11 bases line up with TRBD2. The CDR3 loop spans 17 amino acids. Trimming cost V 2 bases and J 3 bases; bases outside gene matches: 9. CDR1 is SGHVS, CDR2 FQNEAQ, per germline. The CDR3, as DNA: TGTGCCAGCAGCTTATGGATAGCGGGAGGGAGGGGCTACGAGCAGTACTTC. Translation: CASSLWIAGGRGYEQYF.

The chain's CDR3 is CASSPPNTATQAFF. The CDR3 DNA follows: TGTGCCAGCAGCCCCCCCAATACAGCCACCCAAGCTTTCTTT. This rearrangement joins TRBV14 to TRBJ1-1; D is unresolved. Germline V gene sequence: CDR1 SGHDN, CDR2 FVKESK. Trimming cost V 4 bases and J 9 bases, with 18 bases left between them. The CDR3 runs to 14 residues. Full variable domain (outside the CDR3, taken from reference TRBV14 and TRBJ1-1): EAGVTQFPSHSVIEKGQTVTLRCDPISGHDNLYWYRRVMGKEIKFLLHFVKESKQDESGMPNNRFLAERTGGTYSTLKVQPAELEDSGVYFCASSPPNTATQAFFGQGTRLTVV.

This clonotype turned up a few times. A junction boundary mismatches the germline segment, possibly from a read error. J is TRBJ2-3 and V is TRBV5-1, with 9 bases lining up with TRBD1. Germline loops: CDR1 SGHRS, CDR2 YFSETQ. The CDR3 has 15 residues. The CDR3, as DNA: TGTGCCAGCAGCCAAGAGGGACAGGGCGAGGATACGCAGTATTTT. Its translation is CASSQEGQGEDTQYF.

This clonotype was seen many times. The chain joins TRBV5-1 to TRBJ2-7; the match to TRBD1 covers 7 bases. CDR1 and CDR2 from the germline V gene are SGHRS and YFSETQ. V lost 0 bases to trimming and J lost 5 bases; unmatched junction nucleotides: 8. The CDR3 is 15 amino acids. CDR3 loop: CASSLAREGAHEQYF. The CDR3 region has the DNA TGCGCCAGCAGCTTGGCCCGTGAGGGGGCCCACGAGCAGTACTTC.

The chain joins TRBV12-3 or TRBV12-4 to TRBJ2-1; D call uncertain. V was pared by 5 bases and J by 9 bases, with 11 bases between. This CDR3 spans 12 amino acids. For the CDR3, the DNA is TGTGCCAGCAGTCCCGATTTCCGTGAGCAGTTCTTC. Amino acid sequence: CASSPDFREQFF.

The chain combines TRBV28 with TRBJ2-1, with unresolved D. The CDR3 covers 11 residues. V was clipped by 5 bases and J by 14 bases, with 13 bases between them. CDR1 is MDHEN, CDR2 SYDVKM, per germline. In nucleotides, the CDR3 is TGTGCCAGCAGTGAAAGACTGGAAAAGTTCTTC. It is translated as CASSERLEKFF.

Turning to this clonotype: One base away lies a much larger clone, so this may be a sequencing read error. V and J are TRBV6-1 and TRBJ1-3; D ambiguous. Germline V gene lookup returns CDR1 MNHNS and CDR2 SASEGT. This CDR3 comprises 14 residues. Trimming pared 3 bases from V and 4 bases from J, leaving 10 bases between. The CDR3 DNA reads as TGTGCCAGCAGTGAGCTCGGCAGAGGAAACACCATATATTTT. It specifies CASSELGRGNTIYF.

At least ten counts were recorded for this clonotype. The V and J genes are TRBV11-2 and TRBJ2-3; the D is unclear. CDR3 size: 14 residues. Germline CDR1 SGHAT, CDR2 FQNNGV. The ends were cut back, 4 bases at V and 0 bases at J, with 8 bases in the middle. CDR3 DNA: TGTGCCAGCAGCTACTCTCTCAGCACAGATACGCAGTATTTT. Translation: CASSYSLSTDTQYF. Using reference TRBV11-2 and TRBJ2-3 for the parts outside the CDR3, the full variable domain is EAGVAQSPRYKIIEKRQSVAFWCNPISGHATLYWYQQILGQGPKLLIQFQNNGVVDDSQLPKDRFSAERLKGVDSTLKIQPAKLEDSAVYLCASSYSLSTDTQYFGPGTRLTVL.

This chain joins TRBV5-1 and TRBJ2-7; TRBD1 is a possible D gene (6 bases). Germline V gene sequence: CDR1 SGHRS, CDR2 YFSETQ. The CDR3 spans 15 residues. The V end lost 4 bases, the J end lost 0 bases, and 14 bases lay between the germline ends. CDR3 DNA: TGCGCCAGCAGCCTGGAACCGGGACACTCCTACGAGCAGTACTTC. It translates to CASSLEPGHSYEQYF.

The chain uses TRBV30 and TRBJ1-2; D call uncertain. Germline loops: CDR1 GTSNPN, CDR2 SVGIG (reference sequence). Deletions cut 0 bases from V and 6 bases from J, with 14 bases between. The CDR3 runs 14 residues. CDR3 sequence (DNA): TGTGCCTGGAGTGTTCGGGTCGTTGAGGATGGCTACACCTTC. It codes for CAWSVRVVEDGYTF.

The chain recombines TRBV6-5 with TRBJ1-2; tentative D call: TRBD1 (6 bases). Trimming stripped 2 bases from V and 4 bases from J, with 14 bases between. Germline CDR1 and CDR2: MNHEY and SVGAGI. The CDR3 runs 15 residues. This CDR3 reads CASSYNRDLGYGYTF. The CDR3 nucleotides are TGTGCCAGCAGTTACAACAGGGACCTGGGCTATGGCTACACCTTC.

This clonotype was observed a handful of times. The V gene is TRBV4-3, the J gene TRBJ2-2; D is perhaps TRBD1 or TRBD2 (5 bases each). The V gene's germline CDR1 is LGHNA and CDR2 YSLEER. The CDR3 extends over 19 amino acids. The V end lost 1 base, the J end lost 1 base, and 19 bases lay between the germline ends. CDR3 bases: TGCGCCAGCAGCCAAGGGTATAGCTTGGGACCGAGGAACACCGGGGAGCTGTTTTTT. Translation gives CASSQGYSLGPRNTGELFF.

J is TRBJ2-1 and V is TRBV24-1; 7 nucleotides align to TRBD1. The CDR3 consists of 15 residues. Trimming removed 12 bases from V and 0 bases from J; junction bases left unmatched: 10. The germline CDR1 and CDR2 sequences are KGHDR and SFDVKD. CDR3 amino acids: CAASEGAFSYNEQFF. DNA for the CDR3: TGTGCCGCGAGCGAGGGGGCGTTCTCCTACAATGAGCAGTTCTTC.

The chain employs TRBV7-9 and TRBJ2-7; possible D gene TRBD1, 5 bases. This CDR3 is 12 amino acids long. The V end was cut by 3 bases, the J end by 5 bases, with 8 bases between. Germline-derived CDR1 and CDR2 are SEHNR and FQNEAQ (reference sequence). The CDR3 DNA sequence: TGTGCCAGCAGCTTGGGGCCCGACGAGCAGTACTTC. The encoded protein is CASSLGPDEQYF.

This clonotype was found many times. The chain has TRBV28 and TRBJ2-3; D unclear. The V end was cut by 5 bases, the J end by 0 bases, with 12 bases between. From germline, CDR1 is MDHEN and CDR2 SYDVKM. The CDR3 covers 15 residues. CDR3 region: CASSPLGGSTDTQYF. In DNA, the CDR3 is TGTGCCAGCAGTCCCTTGGGTGGCAGCACAGATACGCAGTATTTT.

CDR3 coding DNA: TGCGCCAGCAGCCAAACCTGGCAAGAGACCCAGTACTTC. Protein sequence: CASSQTWQETQYF. The rearrangement joins TRBV4-3 to TRBJ2-5; D ambiguous. V was shortened by 2 bases and J by 2 bases, with 6 bases between the two germline ends. Germline CDR1 is LGHNA and CDR2 is YSLEER. This CDR3 spans 13 amino acids.

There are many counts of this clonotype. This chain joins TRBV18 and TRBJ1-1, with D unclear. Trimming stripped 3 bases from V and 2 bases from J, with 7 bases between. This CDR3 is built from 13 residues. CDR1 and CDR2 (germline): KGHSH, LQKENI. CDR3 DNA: TGTGCCAGCTCACCGGTAGGAAACACTGAAGCTTTCTTT. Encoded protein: CASSPVGNTEAFF. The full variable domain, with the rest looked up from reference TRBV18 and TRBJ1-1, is NAGVMQNPRHLVRRRGQEARLRCSPMKGHSHVYWYRQLPEEGLKFMVYLQKENIIDESGMPKERFSAEFPKEGPSILRIQQVVRGDSAAYFCASSPVGNTEAFFGQGTRLTVV.

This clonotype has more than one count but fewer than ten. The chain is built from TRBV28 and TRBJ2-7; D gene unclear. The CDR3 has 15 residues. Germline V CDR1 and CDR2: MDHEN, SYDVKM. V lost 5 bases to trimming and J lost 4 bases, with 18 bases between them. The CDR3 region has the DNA TGTGCCAGCAGTACACTATGGGCGGAATATTACGAGCAGTACTTC. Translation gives CASSTLWAEYYEQYF.

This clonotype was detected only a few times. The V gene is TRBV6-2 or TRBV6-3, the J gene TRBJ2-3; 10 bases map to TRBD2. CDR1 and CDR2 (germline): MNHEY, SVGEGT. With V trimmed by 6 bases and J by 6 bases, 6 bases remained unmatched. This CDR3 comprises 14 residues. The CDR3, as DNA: TGTGCCAGCAGACGGACTAGCGGTTGGGATACGCAGTATTTT. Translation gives CASRRTSGWDTQYF.

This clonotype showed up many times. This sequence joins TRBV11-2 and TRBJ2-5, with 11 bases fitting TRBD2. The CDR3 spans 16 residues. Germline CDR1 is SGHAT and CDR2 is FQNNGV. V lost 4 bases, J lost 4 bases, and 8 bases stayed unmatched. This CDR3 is CASSYTSGGRVETQYF. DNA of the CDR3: TGTGCCAGCAGCTACACTAGCGGGGGCCGGGTAGAGACCCAGTACTTC.